This T cell receptor (beta chain) was observed in a study of PD-1 blockade in classical Hodgkin lymphoma. Looking at the study overall: Patients were given intravenous nivolumab, 3 mg/kg, every 2 weeks.

Profiling relied on immunoSEQ multiplex PCR, and the TCRdb table lists in-frame clones only, not all of them. The sample consists of about 76,000 clones, roughly 90% of them appearing once. Germline-derived CDR1 and CDR2 are DFQATT and SNEGSKA (reference sequence). The CDR3 is 11 amino acids. Trimming removed 0 bases at V and 8 bases at J, with 5 bases between. As concerns this clone: Antigen unknown.

Study results and caveats: CD8+ TCR diversity did not rise significantly by C4D1, unlike CD4+. Newly diagnosed patients were reported to start with lower TCR diversity than healthy donors.

Each patient experienced a relapse that followed autologous stem cell transplantation, and brentuximab vedotin exposure varied. When best responses were assessed, they were complete response, partial response or progressive disease. The sequencing here drew on peripheral blood mononuclear cells (PBMCs), taken at baseline. The V gene is TRBV20-1, the J gene TRBJ1-3; D not certain. This sequence originates from a human donor with classical Hodgkin lymphoma. CDR3 coding DNA: TGCAGTGCTAGAGATGCATACACCATATATTTT. It yields the protein CSARDAYTIYF.